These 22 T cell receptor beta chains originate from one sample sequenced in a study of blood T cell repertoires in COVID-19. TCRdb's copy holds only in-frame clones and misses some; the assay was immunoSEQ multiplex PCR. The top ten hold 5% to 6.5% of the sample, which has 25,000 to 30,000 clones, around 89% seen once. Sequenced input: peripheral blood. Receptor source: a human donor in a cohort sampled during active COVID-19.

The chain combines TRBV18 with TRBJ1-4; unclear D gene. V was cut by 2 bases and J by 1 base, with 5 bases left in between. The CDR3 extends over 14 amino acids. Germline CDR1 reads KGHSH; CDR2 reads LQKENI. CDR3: CASSPGRTNEKLFF. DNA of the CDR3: TGTGCCAGCTCACCAGGGAGAACTAATGAAAAACTGTTTTTT.

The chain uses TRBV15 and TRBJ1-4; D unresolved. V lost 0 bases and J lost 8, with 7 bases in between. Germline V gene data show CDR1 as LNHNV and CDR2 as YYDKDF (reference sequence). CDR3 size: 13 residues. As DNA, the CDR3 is TGTGCCACCAGCAGAGATTACTTAGAAAAACTGTTTTTT. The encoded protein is CATSRDYLEKLFF.

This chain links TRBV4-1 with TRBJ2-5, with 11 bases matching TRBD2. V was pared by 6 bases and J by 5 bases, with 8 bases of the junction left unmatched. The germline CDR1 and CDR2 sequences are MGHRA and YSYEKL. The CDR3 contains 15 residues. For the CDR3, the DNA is TGCGCCAGCAGACTTAGCGGGGGGGCCGGGGAGACCCAGTACTTC. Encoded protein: CASRLSGGAGETQYF.

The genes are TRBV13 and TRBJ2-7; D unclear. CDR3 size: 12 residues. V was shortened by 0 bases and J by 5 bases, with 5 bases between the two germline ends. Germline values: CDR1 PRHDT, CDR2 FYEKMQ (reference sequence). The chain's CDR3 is CASSLGPDEQYF. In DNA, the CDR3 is TGTGCCAGCAGCTTAGGCCCAGACGAGCAGTACTTC.

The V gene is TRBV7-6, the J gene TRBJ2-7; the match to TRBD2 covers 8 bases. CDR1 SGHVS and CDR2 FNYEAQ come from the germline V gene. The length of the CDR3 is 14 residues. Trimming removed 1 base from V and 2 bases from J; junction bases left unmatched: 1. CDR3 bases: TGTGCCAGCAGCTTAGACGGGGGGGCCTACGAGCAGTACTTC. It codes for CASSLDGGAYEQYF.

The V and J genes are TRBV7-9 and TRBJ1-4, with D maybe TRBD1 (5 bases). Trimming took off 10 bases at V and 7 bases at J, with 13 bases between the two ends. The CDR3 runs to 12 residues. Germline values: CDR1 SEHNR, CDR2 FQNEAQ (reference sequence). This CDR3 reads CATRGDVEKLFF. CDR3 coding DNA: TGTGCCACGCGGGGGGACGTTGAAAAACTGTTTTTT.

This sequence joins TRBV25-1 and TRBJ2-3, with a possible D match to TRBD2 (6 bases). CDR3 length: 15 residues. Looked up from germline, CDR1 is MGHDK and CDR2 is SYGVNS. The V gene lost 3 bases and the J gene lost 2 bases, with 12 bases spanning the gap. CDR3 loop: CASSDGGIFTDTQYF. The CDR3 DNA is TGTGCCAGCAGTGACGGGGGTATCTTCACAGATACGCAGTATTTT. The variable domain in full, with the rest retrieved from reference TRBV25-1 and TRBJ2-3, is EADIYQTPRYLVIGTGKKITLECSQTMGHDKMYWYQQDPGMELHLIHYSYGVNSTEKGDLSSESTVSRIRTEHFPLTLESARPSHTSQYLCASSDGGIFTDTQYFGPGTRLTVL.

CDR3 nucleotide sequence: TGTGCCAGCAGCTCGACGTTCGGGGGTTCCTACGAGCAGTACTTC. Its translation is CASSSTFGGSYEQYF. The V and J genes are TRBV11-2 and TRBJ2-7; D perhaps matches TRBD2 (6 bases). The length of the CDR3 is 15 residues. The germline CDR1 and CDR2 sequences are SGHAT and FQNNGV. Trimming removed 4 bases at V and 1 base at J, with 14 bases between.

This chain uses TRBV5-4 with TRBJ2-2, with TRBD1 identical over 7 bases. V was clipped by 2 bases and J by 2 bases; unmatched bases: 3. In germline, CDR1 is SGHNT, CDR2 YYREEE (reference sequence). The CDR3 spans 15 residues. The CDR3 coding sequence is TGTGCCAGCAGCTTACACAGGGGAAACACCGGGGAGCTGTTTTTT. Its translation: CASSLHRGNTGELFF.

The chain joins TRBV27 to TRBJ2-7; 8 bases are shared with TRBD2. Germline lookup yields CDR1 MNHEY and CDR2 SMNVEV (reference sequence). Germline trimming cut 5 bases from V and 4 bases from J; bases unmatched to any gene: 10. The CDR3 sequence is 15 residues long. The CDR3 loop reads CASSHPRSGAYEQYF. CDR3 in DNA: TGTGCCAGCAGTCACCCACGTAGCGGGGCATACGAGCAGTACTTC.

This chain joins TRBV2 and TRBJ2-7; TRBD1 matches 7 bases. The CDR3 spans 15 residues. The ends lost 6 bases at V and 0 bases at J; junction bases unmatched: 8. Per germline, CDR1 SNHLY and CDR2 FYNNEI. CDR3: CASSFGTASSYEQYF. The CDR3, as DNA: TGTGCCAGCAGCTTTGGGACAGCAAGCTCCTACGAGCAGTACTTC.

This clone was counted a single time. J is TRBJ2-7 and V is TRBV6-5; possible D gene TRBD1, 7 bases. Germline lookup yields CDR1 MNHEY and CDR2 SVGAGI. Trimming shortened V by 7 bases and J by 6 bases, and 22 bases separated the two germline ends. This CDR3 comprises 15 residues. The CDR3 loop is CASTGGTGVPSEQYF. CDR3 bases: TGTGCCAGCACCGGGGGAACAGGGGTCCCCTCCGAGCAGTACTTC.

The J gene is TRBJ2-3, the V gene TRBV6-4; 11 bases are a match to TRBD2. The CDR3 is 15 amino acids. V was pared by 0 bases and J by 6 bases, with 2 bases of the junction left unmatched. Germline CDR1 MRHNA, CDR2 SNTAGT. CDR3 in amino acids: CASSDSSGGADTQYF. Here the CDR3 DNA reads TGTGCCAGCAGTGACTCTAGCGGGGGGGCGGATACGCAGTATTTT.

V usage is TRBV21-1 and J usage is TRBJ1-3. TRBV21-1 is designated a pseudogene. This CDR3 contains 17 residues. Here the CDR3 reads CASSKPPGDTGGNTIYF. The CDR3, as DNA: TGTGCCAGCAGCAAACCCCCGGGGGATACAGGTGGAAACACCATATATTTT.

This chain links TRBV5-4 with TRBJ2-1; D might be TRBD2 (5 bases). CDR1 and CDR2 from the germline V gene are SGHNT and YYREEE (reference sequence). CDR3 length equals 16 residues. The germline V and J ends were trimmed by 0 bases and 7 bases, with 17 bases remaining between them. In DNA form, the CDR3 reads TGTGCCAGCAGCTTGGGTCCGGGAAAGAAAATTAATGAGCAGTTCTTC. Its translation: CASSLGPGKKINEQFF.

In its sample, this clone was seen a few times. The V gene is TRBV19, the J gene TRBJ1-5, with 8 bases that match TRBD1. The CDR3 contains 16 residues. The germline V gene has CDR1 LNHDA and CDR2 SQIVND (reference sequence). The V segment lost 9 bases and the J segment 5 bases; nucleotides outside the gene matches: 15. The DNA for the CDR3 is TGTGCCAGCCACCTTAGGACAGGGCGGAGCGATCAGCCCCAGCATTTT. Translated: CASHLRTGRSDQPQHF.

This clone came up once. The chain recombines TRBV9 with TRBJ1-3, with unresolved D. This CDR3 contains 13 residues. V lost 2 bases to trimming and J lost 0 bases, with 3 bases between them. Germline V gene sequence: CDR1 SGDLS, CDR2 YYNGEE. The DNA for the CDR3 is TGTGCCAGCAGCGTTAGCTCTGGAAACACCATATATTTT. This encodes CASSVSSGNTIYF.

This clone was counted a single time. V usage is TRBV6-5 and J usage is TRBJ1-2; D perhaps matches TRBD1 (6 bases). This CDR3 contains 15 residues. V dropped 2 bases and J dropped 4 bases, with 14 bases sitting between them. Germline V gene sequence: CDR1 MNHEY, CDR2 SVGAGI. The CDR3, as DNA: TGTGCCAGCAGTTACATACAGGGTGGTCTCTATGGCTACACCTTC. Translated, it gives CASSYIQGGLYGYTF.

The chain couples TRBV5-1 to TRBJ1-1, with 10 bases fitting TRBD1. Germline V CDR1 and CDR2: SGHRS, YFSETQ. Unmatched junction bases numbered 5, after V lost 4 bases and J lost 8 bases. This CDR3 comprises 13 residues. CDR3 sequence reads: CASSTGTGVEAFF. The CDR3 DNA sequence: TGCGCCAGCAGCACCGGGACAGGGGTCGAAGCTTTCTTT.

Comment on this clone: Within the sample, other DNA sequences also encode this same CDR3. CDR3 bases: TGTGCCAGCAGCAGGGCAGGGGGCTCTACAGATACGCAGTATTTT. Protein product: CASSRAGGSTDTQYF. The J gene is TRBJ2-3, the V gene TRBV7-3, with TRBD1 matching 8 bases. The V segment lost 5 bases and the J segment 3 bases; nucleotides outside the gene matches: 7. There are 15 residues in the CDR3. Germline V CDR1 and CDR2: SGHTA, FQGTGA.

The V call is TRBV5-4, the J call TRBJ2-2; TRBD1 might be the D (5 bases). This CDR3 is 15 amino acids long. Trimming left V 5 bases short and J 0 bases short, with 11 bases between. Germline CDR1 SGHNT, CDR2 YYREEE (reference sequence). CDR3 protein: CASRLQGTNTGELFF. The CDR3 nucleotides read TGTGCCAGCAGGTTGCAGGGAACGAACACCGGGGAGCTGTTTTTT.

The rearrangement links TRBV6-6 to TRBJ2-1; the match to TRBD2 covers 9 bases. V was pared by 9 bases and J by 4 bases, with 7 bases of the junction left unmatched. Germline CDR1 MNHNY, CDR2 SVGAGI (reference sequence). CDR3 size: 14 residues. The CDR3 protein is CASGSGGLYNEQFF. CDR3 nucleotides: TGTGCCAGTGGTAGCGGGGGACTTTACAATGAGCAGTTCTTC.